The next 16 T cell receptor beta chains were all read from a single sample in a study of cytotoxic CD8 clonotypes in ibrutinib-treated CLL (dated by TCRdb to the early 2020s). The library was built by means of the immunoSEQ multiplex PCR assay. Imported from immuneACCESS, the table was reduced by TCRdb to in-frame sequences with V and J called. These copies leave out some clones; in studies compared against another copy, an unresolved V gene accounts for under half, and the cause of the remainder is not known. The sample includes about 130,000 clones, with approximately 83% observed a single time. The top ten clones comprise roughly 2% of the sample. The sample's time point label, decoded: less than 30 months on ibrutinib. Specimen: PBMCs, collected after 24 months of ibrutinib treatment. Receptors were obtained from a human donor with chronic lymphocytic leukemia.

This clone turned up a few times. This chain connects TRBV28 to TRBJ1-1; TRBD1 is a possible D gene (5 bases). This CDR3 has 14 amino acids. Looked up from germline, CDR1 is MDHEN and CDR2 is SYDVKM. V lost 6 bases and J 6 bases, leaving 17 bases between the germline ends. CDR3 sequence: CASRPPRGGAEAFF. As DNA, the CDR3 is TGTGCCAGCAGACCCCCTAGGGGAGGGGCTGAAGCTTTCTTT.

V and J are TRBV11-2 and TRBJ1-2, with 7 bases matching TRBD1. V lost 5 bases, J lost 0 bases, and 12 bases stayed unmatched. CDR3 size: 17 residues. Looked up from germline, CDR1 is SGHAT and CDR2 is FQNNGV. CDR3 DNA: TGTGCCAGCAGCACCAGTCGGGGAGGGACAGCTAACTATGGCTACACCTTC. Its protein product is CASSTSRGGTANYGYTF.

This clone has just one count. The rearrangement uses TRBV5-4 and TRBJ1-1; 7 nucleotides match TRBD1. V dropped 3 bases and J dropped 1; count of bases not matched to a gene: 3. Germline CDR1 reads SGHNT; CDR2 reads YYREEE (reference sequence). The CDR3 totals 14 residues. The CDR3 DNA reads TGTGCCAGCAGCTCCTGGACAGGGAACACTGAAGCTTTCTTT. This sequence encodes CASSSWTGNTEAFF.

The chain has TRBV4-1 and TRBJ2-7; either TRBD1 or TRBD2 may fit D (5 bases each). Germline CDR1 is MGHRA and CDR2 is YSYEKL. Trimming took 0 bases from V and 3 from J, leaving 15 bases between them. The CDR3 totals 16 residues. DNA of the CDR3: TGCGCCAGCAGCCAAGATGAGGGACGGTGGGACTACGAGCAGTACTTC. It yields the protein CASSQDEGRWDYEQYF.

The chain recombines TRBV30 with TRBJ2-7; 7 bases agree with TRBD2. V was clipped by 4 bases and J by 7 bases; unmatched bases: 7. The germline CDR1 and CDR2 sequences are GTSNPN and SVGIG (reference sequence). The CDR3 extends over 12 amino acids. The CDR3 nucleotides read TGTGCCTGGAACCGGGGGGTTGAAGAGCAGTACTTC. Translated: CAWNRGVEEQYF. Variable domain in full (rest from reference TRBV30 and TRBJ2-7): SQTIHQWPATLVQPVGSPLSLECTVEGTSNPNLYWYRQAAGRGLQLLFYSVGIGQISSEVPQNLSASRPQDRQFILSSKKLLLSDSGFYLCAWNRGVEEQYFGPGTRLTVT.

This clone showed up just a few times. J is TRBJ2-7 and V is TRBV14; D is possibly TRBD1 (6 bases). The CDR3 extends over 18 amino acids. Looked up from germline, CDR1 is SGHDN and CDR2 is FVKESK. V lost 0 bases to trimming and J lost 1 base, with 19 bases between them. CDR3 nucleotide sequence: TGTGCCAGCAGCCAAGAAGGGACCGGGACAAGTCTTTCCTACGAGCAGTACTTC. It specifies CASSQEGTGTSLSYEQYF.

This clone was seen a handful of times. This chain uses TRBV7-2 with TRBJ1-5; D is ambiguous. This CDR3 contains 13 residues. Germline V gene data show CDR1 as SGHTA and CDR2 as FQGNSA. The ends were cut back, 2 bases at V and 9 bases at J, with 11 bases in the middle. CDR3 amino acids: CASSLNFVWPQHF. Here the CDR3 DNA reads TGTGCCAGCAGCTTAAACTTCGTATGGCCCCAGCATTTT.

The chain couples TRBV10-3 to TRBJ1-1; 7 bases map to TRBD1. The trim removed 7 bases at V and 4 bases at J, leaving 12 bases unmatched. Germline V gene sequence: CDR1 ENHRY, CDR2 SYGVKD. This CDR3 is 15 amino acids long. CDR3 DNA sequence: TGTGCCATCACCTCGGAGAGGGGGCGACGCACTGAAGCTTTCTTT. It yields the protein CAITSERGRRTEAFF.

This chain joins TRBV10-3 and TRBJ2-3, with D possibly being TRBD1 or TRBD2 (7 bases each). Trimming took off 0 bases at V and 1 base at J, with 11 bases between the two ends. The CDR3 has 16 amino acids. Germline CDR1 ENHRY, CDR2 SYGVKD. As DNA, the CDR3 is TGTGCCATCAGTGAGTCGACAGGGAGGGGCACAGATACGCAGTATTTT. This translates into CAISESTGRGTDTQYF.

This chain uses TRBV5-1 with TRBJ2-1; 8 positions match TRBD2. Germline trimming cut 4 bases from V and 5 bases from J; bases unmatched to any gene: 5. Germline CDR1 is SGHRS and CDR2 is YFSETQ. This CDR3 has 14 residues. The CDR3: CASSNGGAHNEQFF. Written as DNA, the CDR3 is TGCGCCAGCAGCAACGGGGGGGCCCACAATGAGCAGTTCTTC.

The CDR3 nucleotides are TGTGCCAGCAGCTCAACAGCGGGACGGGGCTACACCTTC. It is translated as CASSSTAGRGYTF. The chain employs TRBV7-2 and TRBJ1-2; D perhaps matches TRBD1 (5 bases). The CDR3 totals 13 residues. The V and J ends lost 4 bases and 8 bases respectively, with 14 bases between them. Germline V gives CDR1 SGHTA, CDR2 FQGNSA.

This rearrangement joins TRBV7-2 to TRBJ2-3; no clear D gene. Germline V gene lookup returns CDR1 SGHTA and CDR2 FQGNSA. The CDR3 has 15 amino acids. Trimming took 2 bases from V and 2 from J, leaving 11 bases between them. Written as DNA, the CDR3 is TGTGCCAGCAGCTTAATGAGGATGTCCACAGATACGCAGTATTTT. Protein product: CASSLMRMSTDTQYF.

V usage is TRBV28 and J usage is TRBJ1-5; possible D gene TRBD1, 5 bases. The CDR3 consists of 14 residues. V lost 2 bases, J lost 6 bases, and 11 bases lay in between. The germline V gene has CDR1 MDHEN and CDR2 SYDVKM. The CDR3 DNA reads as TGTGCCAGCAGTTTAGTCAGGGTTTCTCAGCCCCAGCATTTT. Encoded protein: CASSLVRVSQPQHF.

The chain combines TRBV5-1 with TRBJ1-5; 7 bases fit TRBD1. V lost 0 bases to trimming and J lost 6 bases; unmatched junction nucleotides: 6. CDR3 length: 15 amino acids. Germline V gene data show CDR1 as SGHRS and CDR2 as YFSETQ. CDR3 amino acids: CASSLGGRGSQPQHF. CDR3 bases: TGCGCCAGCAGCTTGGGTGGCAGGGGGAGTCAGCCCCAGCATTTT.

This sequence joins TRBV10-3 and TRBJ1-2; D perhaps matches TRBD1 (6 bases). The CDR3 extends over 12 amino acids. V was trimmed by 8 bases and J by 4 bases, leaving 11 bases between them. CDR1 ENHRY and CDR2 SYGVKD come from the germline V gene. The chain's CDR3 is CAIGTGSYGYTF. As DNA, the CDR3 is TGTGCCATCGGTACAGGGAGCTATGGCTACACCTTC.

CDR3 DNA: TGTGCCAGCAGCTCAGGACGAGGGGATGGCTACACCTTC. It specifies CASSSGRGDGYTF. This chain connects TRBV7-3 to TRBJ1-2; a possible D gene is TRBD1 (5 bases). Germline loops: CDR1 SGHTA, CDR2 FQGTGA. Trimming left V 4 bases short and J 6 bases short, with 12 bases between. The CDR3 runs 13 residues.